The clone carrying this T cell receptor (beta chain) has a handful of counts. The data were obtained in a study of preoperative IRX-2 immunotherapy in early breast cancer. Sequenced by immunoSEQ multiplex PCR; TCRdb stores in-frame clones only, minus some. The table includes about 3,600 clones, over 80% detected once. Documented treatment: preoperative locoregional IRX-2 cytokine immunotherapy. This phase Ib study tested locoregional IRX-2 cytokine immunotherapy given before surgery. Trimming removed 5 bases from V and 8 bases from J, with 21 bases in between. This CDR3 spans 15 amino acids. The V gene's germline CDR1 is SGHNT and CDR2 YENEEA.

This clonotype was sampled from a human donor with breast cancer. The sample here was tumor tissue, taken before IRX-2 immunotherapy. This sequence joins TRBV11-3 and TRBJ1-2; tentatively, D is TRBD1 (5 bases). CDR3 protein: CASSHPDSTFRGYTF. CDR3 DNA sequence: TGTGCCAGCAGCCACCCCGACAGTACCTTTCGAGGCTACACCTTC.